A selection of T cell receptor beta chains follows, all from one sample in a study of cytomegalovirus exposure and HLA in healthy donors. The data were produced by immunoSEQ multiplex PCR, yet TCRdb's version contains in-frame clones alone and is incomplete. The sample comprises roughly 13,000 clones, 63% of which are singletons, and roughly a sixth rests with the top ten. Input material: PBMCs. The receptors stem from a woman between 50 and 59 years old in good health and CMV-seropositive. The CDR3 runs from the conserved cysteine through the conserved F or W. Each record gives: J gene, CDR3 length, V gene, D gene, clone size, CDR3 DNA, CDR3 protein. D genes are given only for firm matches. Size tells how often a clone was seen (once, few, many) or the class of an expanded clone, and some rows leave it out.

j_call: TRBJ2-7; cdr3_length: 14; v_call: TRBV11-3; d_call: TRBD2; clone_size: -; cdr3_nt: TGTGCCAGCAGCCGGACTAGCGGGAGTAGCGAGCAGTACTTC; cdr3_aa: CASSRTSGSSEQYF
j_call: TRBJ2-7; cdr3_length: 15; v_call: TRBV28; d_call: TRBD2; clone_size: -; cdr3_nt: TGTGCCAGCAGCCAGTGGACTAGCCCTACCTACGAGCAGTACTTC; cdr3_aa: CASSQWTSPTYEQYF
j_call: TRBJ2-5; cdr3_length: 15; v_call: TRBV21-1; d_call: -; clone_size: few; cdr3_nt: TGTGCCAGCAGCAAAGCGTGGACAGAGAAAGAGACCCAGTACTTC; cdr3_aa: CASSKAWTEKETQYF
j_call: TRBJ2-7; cdr3_length: 14; v_call: TRBV10-3; d_call: TRBD2; clone_size: few; cdr3_nt: TGTGCCATCACTCGGACTAGCGAATCCTACGAGCAGTACTTC; cdr3_aa: CAITRTSESYEQYF
j_call: TRBJ2-3; cdr3_length: 11; v_call: TRBV29-1; d_call: -; clone_size: -; cdr3_nt: TGCAGCGTGTTCTCGGTTGGTACGCAGTATTTT; cdr3_aa: CSVFSVGTQYF
j_call: TRBJ2-5; cdr3_length: 15; v_call: TRBV9; d_call: TRBD2; clone_size: -; cdr3_nt: TGTGCCAGCAGCGTATCGGGAGGGGCCGGGGAGACCCAGTACTTC; cdr3_aa: CASSVSGGAGETQYF
j_call: TRBJ2-3; cdr3_length: 15; v_call: TRBV9; d_call: -; clone_size: few; cdr3_nt: TGTGCCAGCTCACCTGCGGGCGGGAGCACAGATACGCAGTATTTT; cdr3_aa: CASSPAGGSTDTQYF
j_call: TRBJ1-5; cdr3_length: 12; v_call: TRBV30; d_call: TRBD1; clone_size: -; cdr3_nt: TGTGCCTCGGGACAGGGGATGCAGCCCCAGCATTTT; cdr3_aa: CASGQGMQPQHF
j_call: TRBJ2-5; cdr3_length: 14; v_call: TRBV5-4; d_call: TRBD1; clone_size: few; cdr3_nt: TGTGCCAGCAGCTTTGGGACAGTCCAAGAGACCCAGTACTTC; cdr3_aa: CASSFGTVQETQYF
j_call: TRBJ2-7; cdr3_length: 14; v_call: TRBV7-2; d_call: TRBD1; clone_size: -; cdr3_nt: TGTGCCAGCAGCTCCGGACAGGGGTTGTGGGAGCAGTACTTC; cdr3_aa: CASSSGQGLWEQYF
j_call: TRBJ2-7; cdr3_length: 11; v_call: TRBV5-6; d_call: -; clone_size: -; cdr3_nt: TGTGCCAGCAGCGCGCCTTACGAGCAGTACTTC; cdr3_aa: CASSAPYEQYF
j_call: TRBJ2-5; cdr3_length: 15; v_call: TRBV6-5; d_call: -; clone_size: -; cdr3_nt: TGTGCCAGCAGTTACGTTTCAGGGTGGCAAGAGACCCAGTACTTC; cdr3_aa: CASSYVSGWQETQYF
j_call: TRBJ2-1; cdr3_length: 15; v_call: TRBV6-1; d_call: -; clone_size: -; cdr3_nt: TGTGCCAGCAGTGAAGACAGGGCCCCCTACAATGAGCAGTTCTTC; cdr3_aa: CASSEDRAPYNEQFF
j_call: TRBJ2-4; cdr3_length: 18; v_call: TRBV30; d_call: TRBD2; clone_size: -; cdr3_nt: TGTGCCTGGAGTGGGGGACTAGCGGGAGAACTAGCCAAAAACATTCAGTACTTC; cdr3_aa: CAWSGGLAGELAKNIQYF
j_call: TRBJ2-5; cdr3_length: 12; v_call: TRBV6-5; d_call: -; clone_size: -; cdr3_nt: TGTGCCAGCAGTTCCACTAGGACTCCGCCCTACTTC; cdr3_aa: CASSSTRTPPYF
j_call: TRBJ1-5; cdr3_length: 16; v_call: TRBV7-2; d_call: -; clone_size: -; cdr3_nt: TGTGCCAGCAGCTTGCACAGGGCCGGCGTTGGGGAGCCCCAGCATTTT; cdr3_aa: CASSLHRAGVGEPQHF
j_call: TRBJ1-1; cdr3_length: 12; v_call: TRBV29-1; d_call: -; clone_size: -; cdr3_nt: TGCAGCGTTGAAGATAATATGGGGCCAGCTTTCTTT; cdr3_aa: CSVEDNMGPAFF
j_call: TRBJ2-7; cdr3_length: 17; v_call: TRBV11-2; d_call: TRBD2; clone_size: -; cdr3_nt: TGTGCCAGCAGCGCGCAGGGTCGCGCTAGCGGCCACTACGAGCAGTACTTC; cdr3_aa: CASSAQGRASGHYEQYF
j_call: TRBJ2-6; cdr3_length: 13; v_call: TRBV5-4; d_call: -; clone_size: few; cdr3_nt: TGTGCCAGCAGCTCGGGGTCGCAGGACGTCCTGACTTTC; cdr3_aa: CASSSGSQDVLTF
j_call: TRBJ1-1; cdr3_length: 13; v_call: TRBV2; d_call: -; clone_size: -; cdr3_nt: TGTGCCAGCAGGAACAGGGTGTTCACTGAAGCTTTCTTT; cdr3_aa: CASRNRVFTEAFF
j_call: TRBJ1-2; cdr3_length: 12; v_call: TRBV7-8; d_call: TRBD1; clone_size: -; cdr3_nt: TGTGCCAGCAGCTTACGGACAGGGAGGTTCACCTTC; cdr3_aa: CASSLRTGRFTF
j_call: TRBJ2-7; cdr3_length: 15; v_call: TRBV6-1; d_call: -; clone_size: -; cdr3_nt: TGTGCCAGCAGTCCGCCCAGGAGGACCTCCTACGAGCAGTACTTC; cdr3_aa: CASSPPRRTSYEQYF
j_call: TRBJ2-2; cdr3_length: 14; v_call: TRBV29-1; d_call: -; clone_size: -; cdr3_nt: TGCAGCGTTAGACTAGTTTCGAACACCGGGGAGCTGTTTTTT; cdr3_aa: CSVRLVSNTGELFF
j_call: TRBJ1-5; cdr3_length: 18; v_call: TRBV29-1; d_call: -; clone_size: -; cdr3_nt: TGCAGCGTTGAGGTCACCGACACACACGGGGAGGGTGCAGGGACCCAGCATTTT; cdr3_aa: CSVEVTDTHGEGAGTQHF
j_call: TRBJ2-7; cdr3_length: 12; v_call: TRBV29-1; d_call: TRBD2; clone_size: -; cdr3_nt: TGCAGCGGTCGGGAGGGCCCGTACGAGCAGTACTTC; cdr3_aa: CSGREGPYEQYF
j_call: TRBJ2-7; cdr3_length: 15; v_call: TRBV13; d_call: TRBD1; clone_size: -; cdr3_nt: TGTGCCAGCAGCTTCGGGACAGCCTCCTTCGACGAGCAGTACTTC; cdr3_aa: CASSFGTASFDEQYF
j_call: TRBJ1-1; cdr3_length: 17; v_call: TRBV29-1; d_call: TRBD1; clone_size: few; cdr3_nt: TGCAGCGTCCAAGGGACAGGGGTCAATTTCCCGAACGCTGAAGCTTTCTTT; cdr3_aa: CSVQGTGVNFPNAEAFF
j_call: TRBJ1-5; cdr3_length: 15; v_call: TRBV15; d_call: -; clone_size: -; cdr3_nt: TGTGCCACCAGCAGAGATGGCAGGGACAATCAGCCCCAGCATTTT; cdr3_aa: CATSRDGRDNQPQHF
j_call: TRBJ2-3; cdr3_length: 14; v_call: TRBV15; d_call: -; clone_size: -; cdr3_nt: TGTGCCACCAGCAGAGGGGGCTACACAGATACGCAGTATTTT; cdr3_aa: CATSRGGYTDTQYF
j_call: TRBJ2-2; cdr3_length: 13; v_call: TRBV6-4; d_call: -; clone_size: medium-sized; cdr3_nt: TGTGCCAGCAGTGCTACGGAGACCGGGGAGCTGTTTTTT; cdr3_aa: CASSATETGELFF
j_call: TRBJ2-1; cdr3_length: 15; v_call: TRBV29-1; d_call: TRBD2; clone_size: -; cdr3_nt: TGCAGCGTCCAGAGACTAGCGGGAGTAGAATATGAGCAGTTCTTC; cdr3_aa: CSVQRLAGVEYEQFF
j_call: TRBJ2-1; cdr3_length: 19; v_call: TRBV7-2; d_call: TRBD2; clone_size: -; cdr3_nt: TGTGCCAGCAGCAGCCGACCGGGACTAGCGGGAGGCGCCTACAATGAGCAGTTCTTC; cdr3_aa: CASSSRPGLAGGAYNEQFF
j_call: TRBJ2-7; cdr3_length: 15; v_call: TRBV2; d_call: -; clone_size: few; cdr3_nt: TGTGCCAGCAGTAGGTTCGGGGACAACTCCTACGAGCAGTACTTC; cdr3_aa: CASSRFGDNSYEQYF
j_call: TRBJ2-1; cdr3_length: 14; v_call: TRBV10-3; d_call: TRBD2; clone_size: few; cdr3_nt: TGTGCCATCAGTACTAGCGGCTCCGACAATGAGCAGTTCTTC; cdr3_aa: CAISTSGSDNEQFF
j_call: TRBJ1-2; cdr3_length: 15; v_call: TRBV6-5; d_call: -; clone_size: -; cdr3_nt: TGTGCCAGCAGTTCCCTTGGCAGGGTGTTCTATGGCTACACCTTC; cdr3_aa: CASSSLGRVFYGYTF
j_call: TRBJ1-1; cdr3_length: 10; v_call: TRBV29-1; d_call: -; clone_size: -; cdr3_nt: TGCAGCGTCCGAGAAACTGAAGCTTTCTTT; cdr3_aa: CSVRETEAFF
j_call: TRBJ2-1; cdr3_length: 16; v_call: TRBV4-1; d_call: TRBD2; clone_size: -; cdr3_nt: TGCGCCAGCAGCCAATCGGGCGGGAGTCACTTCGATGAGCAGTTCTTC; cdr3_aa: CASSQSGGSHFDEQFF
j_call: TRBJ1-1; cdr3_length: 14; v_call: TRBV25-1; d_call: -; clone_size: few; cdr3_nt: TGTGCCAGCAGTGAATTGGGGGGGTTAGGTAAAGCTTTCTTT; cdr3_aa: CASSELGGLGKAFF
j_call: TRBJ1-1; cdr3_length: 11; v_call: TRBV2; d_call: -; clone_size: few; cdr3_nt: TGTGCCAGCAGGGCAGGGGCTGAAGCTTTCTTT; cdr3_aa: CASRAGAEAFF
j_call: TRBJ1-1; cdr3_length: 14; v_call: TRBV7-6; d_call: -; clone_size: -; cdr3_nt: TGTGCCAGCAGCCCCGGGGGGGCGAGGGCTGAAGCTTTCTTT; cdr3_aa: CASSPGGARAEAFF
j_call: TRBJ2-3; cdr3_length: 16; v_call: TRBV4-1; d_call: -; clone_size: -; cdr3_nt: TGCGCCAGCAGCCAAGGGGAGAGGCGGAGCACAGATACGCAGTATTTT; cdr3_aa: CASSQGERRSTDTQYF
j_call: TRBJ1-1; cdr3_length: 10; v_call: TRBV29-1; d_call: -; clone_size: -; cdr3_nt: TGCAGCTCCCAGAGGACTGAAGCTTTCTTT; cdr3_aa: CSSQRTEAFF
j_call: TRBJ1-1; cdr3_length: 13; v_call: TRBV28; d_call: -; clone_size: -; cdr3_nt: TGTGCCAGCACCTTTGGACGGGGAATAGAAGCTTTCTTT; cdr3_aa: CASTFGRGIEAFF
j_call: TRBJ2-7; cdr3_length: 14; v_call: TRBV7-2; d_call: -; clone_size: -; cdr3_nt: TGTGCCAGCAGCCCCCGGACGGGCAGGGACGAGCAGTACTTC; cdr3_aa: CASSPRTGRDEQYF
j_call: TRBJ2-3; cdr3_length: 15; v_call: TRBV6-5; d_call: TRBD1; clone_size: -; cdr3_nt: TGTGCCAGCAGTTCCGGGACAGGGGCGATAGATACGCAGTATTTT; cdr3_aa: CASSSGTGAIDTQYF
j_call: TRBJ1-1; cdr3_length: 10; v_call: TRBV20-1; d_call: -; clone_size: -; cdr3_nt: TGCAGTGCTAGGAGCAGGGAAGCTTTCTTT; cdr3_aa: CSARSREAFF
j_call: TRBJ2-7; cdr3_length: 14; v_call: TRBV5-1; d_call: TRBD2; clone_size: once; cdr3_nt: TGCGCCAGCAGCTCGGGGGGGACACGGTACGAGCAGTACTTC; cdr3_aa: CASSSGGTRYEQYF
j_call: TRBJ2-1; cdr3_length: 12; v_call: TRBV6-5; d_call: -; clone_size: -; cdr3_nt: TGTGCCAGCAGTTACGGGACTAATGAGCAGTTCTTC; cdr3_aa: CASSYGTNEQFF
j_call: TRBJ2-1; cdr3_length: 15; v_call: TRBV6-5; d_call: TRBD2; clone_size: -; cdr3_nt: TGTGCCAGCAGTTTACTAGCGGGAAGGAACAATGAGCAGTTCTTC; cdr3_aa: CASSLLAGRNNEQFF
j_call: TRBJ1-2; cdr3_length: 12; v_call: TRBV25-1; d_call: -; clone_size: few; cdr3_nt: TGTGCCAGTACAGGGCGGAACTATGGCTACACCTTC; cdr3_aa: CASTGRNYGYTF
j_call: TRBJ2-3; cdr3_length: 15; v_call: TRBV7-9; d_call: TRBD2; clone_size: -; cdr3_nt: TGTGCCAGCAGCTTAATAGCGGGAGGAATAGATACGCAGTATTTT; cdr3_aa: CASSLIAGGIDTQYF
j_call: TRBJ1-2; cdr3_length: 14; v_call: TRBV11-2; d_call: TRBD1; clone_size: -; cdr3_nt: TGTGCCAGCAGCCTGACAGGGGGTCCTTATGGCTACACCTTC; cdr3_aa: CASSLTGGPYGYTF
j_call: TRBJ2-7; cdr3_length: 15; v_call: TRBV7-8; d_call: -; clone_size: -; cdr3_nt: TGTGCCAGCAGCCCACGACCGGGGACACTCTACGAGCAGTACTTC; cdr3_aa: CASSPRPGTLYEQYF
j_call: TRBJ2-3; cdr3_length: 14; v_call: TRBV30; d_call: -; clone_size: -; cdr3_nt: TGTGCCTGGAGTGTGGAGCGGACGGGGGATACGCAGTATTTT; cdr3_aa: CAWSVERTGDTQYF